The present entry profiles one TCR beta chain with its context. Naive CD8 cells, CD45RO-negative and positively selected for CCR7, excluded terminally differentiated effector memory CD45RA+ cells. Each replicate PCR on the sorted subsets used 200 to 250 ng DNA (approximately 33,000 T cell genomes). Sequencing used immunoSEQ multiplex PCR; TCRdb keeps in-frame clones, though not all of them. The profile shows roughly 2,000,000 clones, just under 95% of them singletons. This entry is derived from a study of shared clonotypes between healthy human individuals. Study-wide background: CD8 memory received one plate per donor, CD8 naive two, CD4 memory three and CD4 naive three.

Germline CDR1 is MNHEY and CDR2 is SVGAGI. The V segment lost 5 bases and the J segment 3 bases; nucleotides outside the gene matches: 4. The CDR3 runs to 14 residues. Sequenced sample: naive CD8+ T cells sorted from blood. V is TRBV6-5 and J is TRBJ2-7; 10 nucleotides agree with TRBD1. This TCR was sampled from a man younger than 35 in good health. The CDR3 DNA reads as TGTGCCAGCAGTGGGACAGGGGCCCACTACGAGCAGTACTTC. This translates into CASSGTGAHYEQYF.